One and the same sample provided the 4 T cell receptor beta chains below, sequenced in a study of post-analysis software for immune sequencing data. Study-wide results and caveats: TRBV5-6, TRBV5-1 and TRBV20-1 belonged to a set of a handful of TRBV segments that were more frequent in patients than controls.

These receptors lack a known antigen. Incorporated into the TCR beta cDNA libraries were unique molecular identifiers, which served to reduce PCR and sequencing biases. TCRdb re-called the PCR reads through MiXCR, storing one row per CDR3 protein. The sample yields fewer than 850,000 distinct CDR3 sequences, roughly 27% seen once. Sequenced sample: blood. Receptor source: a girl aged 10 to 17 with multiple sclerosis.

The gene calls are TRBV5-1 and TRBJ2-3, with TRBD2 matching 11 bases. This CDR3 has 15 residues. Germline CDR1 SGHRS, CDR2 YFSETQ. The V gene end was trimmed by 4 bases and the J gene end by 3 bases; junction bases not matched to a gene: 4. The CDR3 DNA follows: TGCGCCAGCAGCAGAGCTAGCGGGGGGACAGATACGCAGTATTTT. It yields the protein CASSRASGGTDTQYF.

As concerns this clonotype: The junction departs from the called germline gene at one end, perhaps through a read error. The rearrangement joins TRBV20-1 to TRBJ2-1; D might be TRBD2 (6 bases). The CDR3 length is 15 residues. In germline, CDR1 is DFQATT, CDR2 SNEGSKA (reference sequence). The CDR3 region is CSARGGQSSYNEQFF. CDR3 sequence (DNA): TGCAGTGCCAGAGGAGGGCAGAGCTCCTACAATGAGCAGTTCTTC.

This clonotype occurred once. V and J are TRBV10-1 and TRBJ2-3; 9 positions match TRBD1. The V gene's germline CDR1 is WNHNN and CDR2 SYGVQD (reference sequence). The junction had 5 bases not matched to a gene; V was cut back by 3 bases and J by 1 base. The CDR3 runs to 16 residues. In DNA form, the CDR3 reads TGCGCCAGCAGTGACTTACAGGGGGCTGGCACAGATACGCAGTATTTT. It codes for CASSDLQGAGTDTQYF.

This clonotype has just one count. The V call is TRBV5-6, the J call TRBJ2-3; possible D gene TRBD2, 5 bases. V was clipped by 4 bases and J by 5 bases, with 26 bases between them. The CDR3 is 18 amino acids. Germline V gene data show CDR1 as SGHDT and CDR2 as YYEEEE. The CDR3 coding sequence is TGTGCCAGCAGCGTCACTAGTTCCCCTCGAAGGGCGGTAGATACGCAGTATTTT. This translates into CASSVTSSPRRAVDTQYF.